This T cell receptor (beta chain) was obtained from a study of T cells in Graves' hyperthyroidism and ophthalmopathy. The overall study: Sampling of peripheral blood happened at initial diagnosis, prior to any treatment. Findings of the study overall: A model of 13 V-J pairs discriminated ophthalmopathy from stable hyperthyroidism.

This clonotype was observed a few times. Its antigen remains unknown. TCR beta CDR3 regions were amplified from RNA. First-round RT-PCR of the TCR CDR3 relied on the HTBI primer set. MiXCR was run by TCRdb on the multiplex PCR reads, yielding one entry per CDR3 protein. The table records 300,000 to 350,000 distinct CDR3 sequences, around 13% of them present only once. Germline V lookup: CDR1 WSHSY, CDR2 SAAADI. Germline trimming cut 7 bases from V and 2 bases from J; bases unmatched to any gene: 16. The CDR3 consists of 17 residues. This TCR came from a woman aged 25 to 39 with Graves' hyperthyroidism. The V gene is TRBV10-2, the J gene TRBJ2-7, with TRBD2 matching 8 bases. The sample was blood. In DNA, the CDR3 is TGCGCCAGCACCCTCACCCTCGTTAGCGGGGTAACCTACGAGCAGTACTTC. Its protein product is CASTLTLVSGVTYEQYF.